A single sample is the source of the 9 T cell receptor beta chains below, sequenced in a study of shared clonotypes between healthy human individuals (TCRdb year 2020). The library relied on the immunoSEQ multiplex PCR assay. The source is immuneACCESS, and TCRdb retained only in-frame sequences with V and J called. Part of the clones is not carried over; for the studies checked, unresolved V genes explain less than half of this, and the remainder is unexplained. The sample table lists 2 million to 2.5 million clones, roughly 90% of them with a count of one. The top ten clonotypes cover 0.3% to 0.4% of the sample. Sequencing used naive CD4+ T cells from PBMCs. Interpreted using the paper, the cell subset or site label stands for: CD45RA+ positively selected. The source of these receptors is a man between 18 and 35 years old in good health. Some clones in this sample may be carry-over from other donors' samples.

This chain's CDR3 is CASSLPPGSIPDTQYF. The CDR3 bases are TGTGCCAGCAGTCTCCCCCCGGGTAGCATCCCAGATACGCAGTATTTT. J is TRBJ2-3 and V is TRBV28; D is unresolved. Germline CDR1 MDHEN, CDR2 SYDVKM. CDR3 length: 16 residues. Trimming removed 5 bases at V and 4 bases at J, with 19 bases between.

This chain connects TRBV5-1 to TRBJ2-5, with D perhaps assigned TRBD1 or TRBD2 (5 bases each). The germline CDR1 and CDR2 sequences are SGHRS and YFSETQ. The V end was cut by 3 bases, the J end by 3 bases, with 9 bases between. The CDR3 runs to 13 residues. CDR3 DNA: TGCGCCAGCAGCTCGATGGGGGAAGAGACCCAGTACTTC. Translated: CASSSMGEETQYF.

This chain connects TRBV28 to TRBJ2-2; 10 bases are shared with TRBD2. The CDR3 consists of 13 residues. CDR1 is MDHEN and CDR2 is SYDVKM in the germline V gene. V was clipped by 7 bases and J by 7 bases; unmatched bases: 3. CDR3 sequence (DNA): TGTGCCAGCAACATAGCGGGAGGCGGGGAGCTGTTTTTT. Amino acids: CASNIAGGGELFF.

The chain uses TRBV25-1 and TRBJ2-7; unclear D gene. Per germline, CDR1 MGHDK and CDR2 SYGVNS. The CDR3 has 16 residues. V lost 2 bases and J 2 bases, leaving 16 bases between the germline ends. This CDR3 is CASSEPPGAITYEQYF. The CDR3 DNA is TGTGCCAGCAGTGAACCCCCCGGAGCGATAACCTACGAGCAGTACTTC.

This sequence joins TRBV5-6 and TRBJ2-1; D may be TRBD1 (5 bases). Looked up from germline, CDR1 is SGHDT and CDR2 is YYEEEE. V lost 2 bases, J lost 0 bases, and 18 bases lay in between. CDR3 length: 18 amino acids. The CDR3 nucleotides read TGTGCCAGCAGCTTTGGCAGGGCAGGACCTAGCTCCTACAATGAGCAGTTCTTC. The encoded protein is CASSFGRAGPSSYNEQFF.

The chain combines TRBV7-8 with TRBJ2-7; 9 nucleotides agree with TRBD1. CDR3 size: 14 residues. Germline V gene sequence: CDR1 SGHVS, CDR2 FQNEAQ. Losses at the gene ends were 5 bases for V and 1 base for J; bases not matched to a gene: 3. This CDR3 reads CASSTQGASYEQYF. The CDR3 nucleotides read TGTGCCAGCAGCACACAGGGGGCTTCCTACGAGCAGTACTTC. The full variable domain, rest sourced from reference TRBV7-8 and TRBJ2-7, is GAGVSQSPRYKVAKRGQDVALRCDPISGHVSLFWYQQALGQGPEFLTYFQNEAQLDKSGLPSDRFFAERPEGSVSTLKIQRTQQEDSAVYLCASSTQGASYEQYFGPGTRLTVT.

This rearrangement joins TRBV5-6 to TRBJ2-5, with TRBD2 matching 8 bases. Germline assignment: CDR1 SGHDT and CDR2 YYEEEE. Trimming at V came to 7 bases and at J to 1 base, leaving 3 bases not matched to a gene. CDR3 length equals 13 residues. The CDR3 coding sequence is TGTGCCAGCGCGGGGGGACCCCAAGAGACCCAGTACTTC. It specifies CASAGGPQETQYF.

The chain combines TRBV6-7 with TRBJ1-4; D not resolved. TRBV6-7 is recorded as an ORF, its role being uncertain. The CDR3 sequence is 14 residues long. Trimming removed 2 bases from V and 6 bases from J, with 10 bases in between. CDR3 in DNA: TGTGCCAGCAGTTACCCCGGACCCGATGAAAAACTGTTTTTT. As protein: CASSYPGPDEKLFF.

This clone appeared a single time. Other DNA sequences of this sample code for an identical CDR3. CDR3 protein: CASSLLGADTQYF. Written as DNA, the CDR3 is TGTGCCAGCAGCCTCCTCGGGGCAGATACGCAGTATTTT. The V call is TRBV7-3, the J call TRBJ2-3; D is possibly TRBD2 (5 bases). V lost 5 bases to trimming and J lost 4 bases, with 10 bases between them. This CDR3 has 13 residues. The germline gives CDR1 SGHTA, CDR2 FQGTGA.